Listed below are T cell receptor beta chains from one sample, sequenced in a study of CD8 T cells in Susac syndrome. Each CDR3 protein gets one entry after TCRdb re-called the immunoSEQ multiplex PCR reads with MiXCR. The sample records approximately 150,000 distinct CDR3 sequences, 80% to 95% being singletons. Input material: CD4+ T cells from PBMCs. These receptors were collected from a human donor with multiple sclerosis. The CDR3 runs from the conserved cysteine through the conserved F or W. D genes are given only for firm matches. Clone size is not always given. Where it is, it says once, few, many or a class for expanded clones.

v_gene: TRBV28; abundance: once; j_gene: TRBJ2-4; d_gene: TRBD2; CDR3aa: CASSLGASGGYIQYF; CDR3nt: TGTGCCAGCTCTTTAGGGGCTAGCGGGGGGTACATTCAGTACTTC
v_gene: TRBV4-2; abundance: .; j_gene: TRBJ2-1; d_gene: .; CDR3aa: CASSQIGGDNEQFF; CDR3nt: TGTGCCAGCAGCCAAATCGGTGGGGACAATGAGCAGTTCTTC
v_gene: TRBV30; abundance: once; j_gene: TRBJ2-2; d_gene: .; CDR3aa: CAWRNRGKFGELFF; CDR3nt: TGTGCCTGGAGAAATAGGGGGAAGTTTGGGGAGCTGTTTTTT
v_gene: TRBV15; abundance: .; j_gene: TRBJ1-2; d_gene: .; CDR3aa: CATSNRDGSYGYTF; CDR3nt: TGTGCCACCAGCAACCGGGACGGATCCTATGGCTACACCTTC
v_gene: TRBV20-1; abundance: .; j_gene: TRBJ2-3; d_gene: .; CDR3aa: CSARPGSDTQYF; CDR3nt: TGCAGTGCTAGACCGGGGTCAGATACGCAGTATTTT
v_gene: TRBV10-3; abundance: .; j_gene: TRBJ2-1; d_gene: TRBD1; CDR3aa: CAIKLPGQGANEQFF; CDR3nt: TGTGCCATCAAACTACCGGGACAGGGGGCAAATGAGCAGTTCTTC
v_gene: TRBV18; abundance: .; j_gene: TRBJ2-7; d_gene: .; CDR3aa: CASSPEEISVYEQYF; CDR3nt: TGTGCCAGCTCACCAGAAGAGATCTCAGTGTACGAGCAGTACTTC
v_gene: TRBV4-1; abundance: .; j_gene: TRBJ1-2; d_gene: .; CDR3aa: CASSQAGSYGYTF; CDR3nt: TGCGCCAGCAGCCAAGCAGGATCCTATGGCTACACCTTC
v_gene: TRBV6-5; abundance: .; j_gene: TRBJ1-6; d_gene: .; CDR3aa: CASRNDYSPLHF; CDR3nt: TGTGCCAGTCGAAATGATTATTCACCCCTCCACTTT
v_gene: TRBV20-1; abundance: .; j_gene: TRBJ2-4; d_gene: .; CDR3aa: CSARDRAVISAKNIQYF; CDR3nt: TGCAGTGCTAGAGATAGGGCGGTCATATCGGCCAAAAACATTCAGTACTTC
v_gene: TRBV5-1; abundance: few; j_gene: TRBJ2-7; d_gene: TRBD1; CDR3aa: CASSTGQGVEQYF; CDR3nt: TGCGCCAGCAGCACGGGACAGGGGGTCGAGCAGTACTTC
v_gene: TRBV20-1; abundance: .; j_gene: TRBJ2-5; d_gene: .; CDR3aa: CSASGRGERQETQYF; CDR3nt: TGCAGTGCCTCTGGGAGGGGGGAACGACAAGAGACCCAGTACTTC
v_gene: TRBV7-2; abundance: .; j_gene: TRBJ1-1; d_gene: TRBD1; CDR3aa: CASSLVQGVVNTEAFF; CDR3nt: TGTGCCAGCAGCTTAGTGCAGGGGGTAGTGAACACTGAAGCTTTCTTT
v_gene: TRBV2; abundance: .; j_gene: TRBJ2-5; d_gene: .; CDR3aa: CASSPRETQYF; CDR3nt: TGTGCCAGCAGCCCGAGGGAGACCCAGTACTTC
v_gene: TRBV20-1; abundance: .; j_gene: TRBJ2-5; d_gene: TRBD2; CDR3aa: CSADRQRGSQETQYF; CDR3nt: TGCAGTGCCGATAGACAGCGGGGGAGCCAAGAGACCCAGTACTTC
v_gene: TRBV19; abundance: .; j_gene: TRBJ2-7; d_gene: .; CDR3aa: CASSLLVGYEQYF; CDR3nt: TGTGCCAGTAGTTTGCTAGTGGGCTACGAGCAGTACTTC
v_gene: TRBV6-1; abundance: .; j_gene: TRBJ2-1; d_gene: TRBD2; CDR3aa: CASSDPSGADNEQFF; CDR3nt: TGTGCCAGCAGTGACCCTAGCGGGGCCGACAATGAGCAGTTCTTC
v_gene: TRBV5-1; abundance: few; j_gene: TRBJ2-2; d_gene: .; CDR3aa: CASSLVGRRTGELFF; CDR3nt: TGCGCCAGCAGCCTGGTTGGGAGACGGACCGGGGAGCTGTTTTTT
v_gene: TRBV27; abundance: .; j_gene: TRBJ2-3; d_gene: .; CDR3aa: CACSLASSTDTQYF; CDR3nt: TGTGCCTGCTCCCTAGCGTCAAGCACAGATACGCAGTATTTT
v_gene: TRBV7-2; abundance: once; j_gene: TRBJ1-1; d_gene: .; CDR3aa: CASSPQYGDTEAFF; CDR3nt: TGTGCCAGCAGCCCCCAATACGGGGACACTGAAGCTTTCTTT
v_gene: TRBV6-2/TRBV6-3; abundance: .; j_gene: TRBJ2-7; d_gene: .; CDR3aa: CATEGNHYEQYF; CDR3nt: TGTGCCACGGAGGGGAACCACTACGAGCAGTACTTC
v_gene: TRBV5-1; abundance: .; j_gene: TRBJ1-1; d_gene: .; CDR3aa: CASSLAERRNTEAFF; CDR3nt: TGCGCCAGCAGCTTGGCCGAGCGGCGGAACACTGAAGCTTTCTTT
v_gene: TRBV6-2/TRBV6-3; abundance: .; j_gene: TRBJ2-7; d_gene: .; CDR3aa: CASRRINSYEQYF; CDR3nt: TGTGCCAGCCGTCGGATCAACTCCTACGAGCAGTACTTC
v_gene: TRBV20-1; abundance: .; j_gene: TRBJ1-5; d_gene: TRBD1; CDR3aa: CSALGGQGILSNQPQHF; CDR3nt: TGCAGTGCTCTGGGGGGACAGGGGATCCTTAGCAATCAGCCCCAGCATTTT
v_gene: TRBV28; abundance: .; j_gene: TRBJ1-3; d_gene: TRBD1; CDR3aa: CASSSGGQGNTIYF; CDR3nt: TGTGCCAGCAGCTCAGGGGGCCAAGGAAACACCATATATTTT
v_gene: TRBV5-3; abundance: .; j_gene: TRBJ2-5; d_gene: TRBD2; CDR3aa: CARSLIGLEDRETQYF; CDR3nt: TGTGCCAGAAGCCTAATAGGACTAGAAGATAGGGAGACCCAGTACTTC
v_gene: TRBV6-5; abundance: .; j_gene: TRBJ2-6; d_gene: .; CDR3aa: CASSSLWSGANVLTF; CDR3nt: TGTGCCAGCAGCTCCCTTTGGTCTGGGGCCAACGTCCTGACTTTC
v_gene: TRBV6-5; abundance: .; j_gene: TRBJ2-7; d_gene: .; CDR3aa: CASSSRSPLAVATYEQYF; CDR3nt: TGTGCCAGCAGTTCTCGGTCTCCGCTCGCTGTCGCGACCTACGAGCAGTACTTC
v_gene: TRBV9; abundance: .; j_gene: TRBJ1-1; d_gene: .; CDR3aa: CASSVDVGLNTEAFF; CDR3nt: TGTGCCAGCAGCGTAGATGTAGGGCTCAACACTGAAGCTTTCTTT
v_gene: TRBV29-1; abundance: .; j_gene: TRBJ2-1; d_gene: .; CDR3aa: CSVEGWASNEQFF; CDR3nt: TGCAGCGTTGAAGGCTGGGCTTCCAATGAGCAGTTCTTC
v_gene: TRBV20-1; abundance: .; j_gene: TRBJ2-1; d_gene: TRBD2; CDR3aa: CSAVGGVAGFNPKQFF; CDR3nt: TGCAGTGCTGTAGGTGGGGTAGCGGGATTTAACCCGAAGCAGTTCTTC
v_gene: TRBV30; abundance: .; j_gene: TRBJ2-5; d_gene: .; CDR3aa: CAWTPPRGTQYF; CDR3nt: TGTGCCTGGACCCCCCCCCGTGGGACCCAGTACTTC
v_gene: TRBV3-1; abundance: .; j_gene: TRBJ2-3; d_gene: TRBD2; CDR3aa: CASSPTSGNTDTQYF; CDR3nt: TGTGCCAGCAGCCCGACTAGCGGGAACACAGATACGCAGTATTTT
v_gene: TRBV25-1; abundance: .; j_gene: TRBJ1-2; d_gene: .; CDR3aa: CASSDGQCYGYTF; CDR3nt: TGTGCCAGCAGTGACGGTCAGTGCTATGGCTACACCTTC
v_gene: TRBV19; abundance: once; j_gene: TRBJ1-1; d_gene: .; CDR3aa: CASASVADTEAFF; CDR3nt: TGTGCCAGTGCCTCGGTGGCCGACACTGAAGCTTTCTTT
v_gene: TRBV9; abundance: .; j_gene: TRBJ2-5; d_gene: TRBD2; CDR3aa: CASSVGASGGVETQYF; CDR3nt: TGTGCCAGCAGCGTAGGGGCTAGCGGGGGGGTAGAGACCCAGTACTTC
v_gene: TRBV5-1; abundance: .; j_gene: TRBJ1-1; d_gene: .; CDR3aa: CASSLAGQGDEAFF; CDR3nt: TGCGCCAGCAGCTTGGCCGGCCAGGGTGATGAAGCTTTCTTT
v_gene: TRBV7-2; abundance: .; j_gene: TRBJ1-1; d_gene: .; CDR3aa: CASSLASWGPEAFF; CDR3nt: TGTGCCAGCAGCTTAGCCTCCTGGGGCCCTGAAGCTTTCTTT
v_gene: TRBV7-2; abundance: .; j_gene: TRBJ2-4; d_gene: .; CDR3aa: CASSRLGSGIQYF; CDR3nt: TGTGCCAGCAGCCGCCTCGGGAGCGGCATTCAGTACTTC
v_gene: TRBV5-4; abundance: .; j_gene: TRBJ2-2; d_gene: .; CDR3aa: CASSRSVDTGELFF; CDR3nt: TGTGCCAGCAGCCGTAGTGTGGACACCGGGGAGCTGTTTTTT
v_gene: TRBV6-2/TRBV6-3; abundance: .; j_gene: TRBJ2-7; d_gene: TRBD1; CDR3aa: CASSPRQGTPYEQYF; CDR3nt: TGTGCCAGCAGTCCTCGACAGGGGACCCCCTACGAGCAGTACTTC
v_gene: TRBV5-4; abundance: .; j_gene: TRBJ2-6; d_gene: .; CDR3aa: CASSLVASSGANVLTF; CDR3nt: TGTGCCAGCAGCTTGGTGGCAAGCTCTGGGGCCAACGTCCTGACTTTC
v_gene: TRBV5-1; abundance: .; j_gene: TRBJ2-2; d_gene: TRBD2; CDR3aa: CASSFNPGGTGELFF; CDR3nt: TGCGCCAGCAGCTTCAACCCGGGAGGTACCGGGGAGCTGTTTTTT